These T cell receptor beta chains were read from a single sample in a study of cytomegalovirus exposure and HLA in healthy donors. Measured with immunoSEQ multiplex PCR; TCRdb has only the in-frame clones, and not every one. The data hold more than 85,000 clones, with approximately 87% observed a single time. The sequencing input was PBMCs. The receptors derive from a middle-aged man in good health and CMV-seronegative. Both conserved end residues are part of each CDR3. Each record gives: CDR3 length, V gene, CDR3 protein.

>15|TRBV9
CASSPRTGSDGELFF
>15|TRBV11-1
CASSLVGQGGNEQFF
>14|TRBV27
CASSLRQGNQPQHF
>14|TRBV6-5
CASSYYSGDRGYTF
>15|TRBV29-1
CSAVDTGSSGNTIYF
>15|TRBV30
CAWSDRGFWDEKLFF
>17|TRBV7-2
CASNPSVGSVYSYEQYF
>16|TRBV4-2
CASSQDQGTSWYEQYF
>14|TRBV19
CASSMTGSNSPLHF
>13|TRBV6-5
CASSPRQNTEAFF
>14|TRBV7-2
CASSTVQASYEQYF
>16|TRBV4-1
CASSQETQDFGGELFF
>15|TRBV7-3
CASSFTGGTGNEQYF
>20|TRBV9
CASSVGYDRGPFSGANVLTF
>14|TRBV11-3
CASSLGVALETQYF
>13|TRBV19
CASSLGEVHTQYF
>14|TRBV5-8
CASSYRDNLYEQYF
>14|TRBV9
CASSPLGETGELFF
>13|TRBV5-1
CASSLGGGNTIYF
>17|TRBV4-1
CASTRGQGISSGNTIYF
>13|TRBV29-1
CSVKDRPNTEAFF
>14|TRBV11-2
CASSWRESSYEQYF
>17|TRBV9
CASSVGLGGTENTEAFF
>13|TRBV6-1
CASTEPVSYEQYF
>15|TRBV7-2
CASSLDWRGYNEQFF
>13|TRBV9
CASSVGRNTEAFF
>15|TRBV2
CASSAVAGLGNTIYF
>16|TRBV12-5
CASGLRGRGQGTEAFF
>15|TRBV10-3
CAISRGDRGLDTIYF
>13|TRBV10-2
CASSSAGANVLTF
>17|TRBV5-1
CASRLITGQGGSGELFF
>14|TRBV27
CASRWYRDTGELFF
>11|TRBV29-1
CSVEGPGGYTF
>17|TRBV9
CASSVDPDIGGIETQYF
>12|TRBV6-5
CASSSGLDTQYF
>13|TRBV5-4
CASSLQGVGEQYF
>16|TRBV9
CASSVDGLSDTGELFF
>16|TRBV6-5
CASSYSAGERYYGYTF
>13|TRBV7-2
CASSLSGGLGYTF
>15|TRBV27
CASSLNGDSVYEQYF
>15|TRBV5-1
CASSPRDRETGELFF
>14|TRBV27
CASSFGTGNQPQHF
>14|TRBV5-4
CASSLAGQVGGAFF
>15|TRBV9
CASSVVADRSYGYTF
>18|TRBV9
CASSGPPHSGGQQETQYF
>15|TRBV29-1
CSVASGGTNTGELFF
>16|TRBV19
CASSMAVVASTDTQYF